This TCR beta chain came from a study of T cell repertoires in aging, cancer and after chemotherapy (dated by TCRdb to between 2017 and 2020). In terms of the full investigation: Donors were distributed across six age groups ranging from 30 or younger to 70 or older, with at least three individuals included per group. In the hematological group, the paired samples taken before and after chemotherapy came from chronic lymphocytic leukemia patients who were treated with regimens based on fludarabine or bendamustine. Alongside about 97 healthy donors serving as a reference group, the cohort included approximately 220 cancer patients, of whom some 94 had hematological cancers and around 120 had solid cancers. The full dataset contained several million TCR reads. The study profiled peripheral blood TCR beta repertoires from healthy donors and cancer patients to examine immunoaging and T cell reconstitution after chemotherapy.

Rearranged TRB sequences spanning V, D and J segments were amplified by multiplex touch-down PCR using a mixed TRB-A/B primer pool. Two consecutive PCR reactions with Phusion HS II polymerase added Illumina adapters and sample indices to the amplicons. Amplicons were gel-purified with the NucleoSpin Gel and PCR Clean-up kit, then checked with Qubit and an Agilent 2100 Bioanalyzer. Sequencing of the libraries was done on an Illumina MiSeq with paired-end, single-indexed 600-cycle runs. Per the original workflow: Processing of the TRB sequences was carried out with MiXCR versions 2.12 and 3.0.5. Each unique CDR3 nucleotide sequence was treated as one clone, and only productive sequences with two or more reads were kept. Shannon diversity, evenness, clonality (one minus evenness), and alpha-parameterized diversity profiles from alpha 0 to 5 were included as repertoire metrics. The IGoR algorithm was used to compute generation probabilities of clones in paired pre- and post-chemotherapy samples. The raw public data were reprocessed by TCRdb itself: fastp quality trimming at Q25, MiXCR clonotype calling, in-frame beta chains only. Rows matching on CDR3 protein sequence are summarized as one entry with the most common DNA and genes. TCRdb's processing, not the study's, gives the V and J calls here. A total of roughly 6,200 distinct CDR3 sequences appear in this sample, around 30% of them only once. The ten largest clones capture approximately 8.4% of the sample.

Broader findings and caveats from the paper: Significantly lower blood TCR diversity and higher clonality were observed in untreated patients with hematological or solid cancers than in age-matched healthy donors. Median generation probability increased over the chemotherapy interval in both cancer cohorts, suggesting repertoire reconstitution through rebound thymic output. Hematological cancer patients had infiltration of lymphoid organs, and this infiltration may itself impair thymic emigration or peripheral T cell expansion. It was noted by the authors that conclusions about immunological memory after chemotherapy cannot be drawn from the repertoire data. In healthy donors, the decline in TCR diversity with age was mainly explained by loss of richness, whereas in cancer patients loss of evenness was also found to contribute.

Genomic DNA extracted from peripheral blood, rather than sorted cells or RNA, was used as the source for amplification of TCR beta rearrangements. Compared with the rest of its sample, this clonotype is medium-sized (0.01 to 0.1%). What this receptor recognizes is not known. No quality values exist for individual bases; no much larger clone is one base distant. V lost 5 bases and J lost 5 bases; the stretch between them is 9 bases long. From the germline V gene, CDR1 is SQVTM and CDR2 is ANQGSEA. Inclusive of the bounding cysteine and phenylalanine, the CDR3 is 11 residues long. Solely the CDR3 DNA is kept, with 33 bases framed from the first base.

Sequencing was carried out using blood. This TCR was sampled from a human donor with a blood cancer. The chain joins TRBV29-1 to TRBJ1-2; a confident D gene designation cannot be given. The DNA sequence follows: TGCAGCGTTTACAACCGATATGGCTACACCTTC. Its translation is CSVYNRYGYTF.